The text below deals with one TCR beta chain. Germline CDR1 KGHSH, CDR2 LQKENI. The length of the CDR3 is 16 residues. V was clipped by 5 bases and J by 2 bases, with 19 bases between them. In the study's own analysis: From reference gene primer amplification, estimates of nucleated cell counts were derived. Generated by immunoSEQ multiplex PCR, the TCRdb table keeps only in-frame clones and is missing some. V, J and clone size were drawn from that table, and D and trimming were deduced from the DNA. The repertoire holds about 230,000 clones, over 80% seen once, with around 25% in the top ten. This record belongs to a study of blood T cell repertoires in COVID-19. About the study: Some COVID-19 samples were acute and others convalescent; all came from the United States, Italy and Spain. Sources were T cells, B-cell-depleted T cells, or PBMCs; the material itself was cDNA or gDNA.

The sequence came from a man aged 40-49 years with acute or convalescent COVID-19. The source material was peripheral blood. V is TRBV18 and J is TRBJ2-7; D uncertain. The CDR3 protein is CASSASSPGITYEQYF. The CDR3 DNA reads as TGTGCCAGCTCAGCTTCCTCTCCAGGTATTACCTACGAGCAGTACTTC.